This TCR beta chain was sequenced for a study of blood T cell repertoires in COVID-19. The overall study: Nucleic acid was either cDNA or gDNA, and it came from T cells, B-cell-depleted T cells, or PBMCs.

Clones were sequenced by immunoSEQ multiplex PCR, and TCRdb holds only the in-frame ones, with some missing. The table has about 220,000 clones, about 91% seen once. Cohort assignment relied on participant-reported clinical history. This clone was seen a single time. This clonotype originated in a woman aged 45-60 years with acute COVID-19. Sequencing used PBMCs or T cells enriched from blood (not recorded which).

The CDR3 spells CASSLVVSGTTLYEQYF. The CDR3 nucleotides read TGTGCCAGCAGCTTAGTCGTCAGCGGGACCACCTTATATGAGCAGTACTTC. This chain joins TRBV7-2 and TRBJ2-7; 7 nucleotides agree with TRBD2. Trimming removed 1 base from V and 7 bases from J; junction bases left unmatched: 16. Germline V CDR1 and CDR2: SGHTA, FQGNSA. This CDR3 has 17 amino acids. Full variable domain (outside the CDR3, taken from reference TRBV7-2 and TRBJ2-7): GAGVSQSPSNKVTEKGKDVELRCDPISGHTALYWYRQSLGQGLEFLIYFQGNSAPDKSGLPSDRFSAERTGGSVSTLTIQRTQQEDSAVYLCASSLVVSGTTLYEQYFGPGTRLTVT.